This is a list of T cell receptor beta chains from one sample in a study of post-analysis software for immune sequencing data. TCRdb used MiXCR to reprocess the PCR reads, holding one entry per CDR3 protein. The repertoire holds hundreds of thousands of distinct CDR3 sequences, roughly 27% seen once, with approximately 0.55% in the top ten. Material for sequencing was blood. The receptors originated from a girl aged 5 to 17 with multiple sclerosis. Each CDR3 is given with its conserved first and last residue. The D gene is left open where the match is weak. Expanded clones are given a class, and other clones once, few, many or no size at all.

TRBV27,TRBJ1-1,few,-,CASKFLGQTNTEAFF,TGTGCCAGCAAGTTTCTAGGGCAGACGAACACTGAAGCTTTCTTT
TRBV20-1,TRBJ1-2,-,-,CSARDGRPEGRFGYTF,TGCAGTGCTAGGGATGGCCGCCCGGAGGGGCGGTTTGGCTACACCTTC
TRBV4-2,TRBJ1-2,once,TRBD1,CASSQADRALSGYTF,TGTGCCAGCAGCCAAGCTGACAGGGCCCTATCAGGCTACACCTTC
TRBV4-3,TRBJ2-1,few,TRBD2,CASSQNLAAKTYNEQFF,TGCGCCAGCAGCCAAAATCTAGCGGCGAAGACCTACAATGAGCAGTTCTTC
TRBV27,TRBJ2-3,once,TRBD2,CASSSPSTSGMGNPQYF,TGTGCCAGCAGTTCCCCCTCGACTAGCGGGATGGGTAATCCACAGTATTTT
TRBV20-1,TRBJ1-2,few,-,CSASRSNYGYTF,TGCAGTGCTAGCAGATCTAACTATGGCTACACCTTC
TRBV29-1,TRBJ2-5,-,TRBD2,CSVEFGGGPQETQYF,TGCAGCGTTGAGTTCGGCGGGGGGCCTCAAGAGACCCAGTACTTC
TRBV27,TRBJ2-7,-,TRBD1,CASSPATGSVQYF,TGTGCCAGCAGTCCGGCGACAGGGAGCGTGCAGTACTTC
TRBV6-6,TRBJ2-5,-,-,CASSYFETQYF,TGTGCCAGCAGTTACTTCGAGACCCAGTACTTC
TRBV28,TRBJ2-5,-,TRBD2,CASSLGTSGRRAQYF,TGTGCCAGCAGTTTAGGGACTAGCGGGAGGAGGGCCCAGTACTTC
TRBV3-1,TRBJ2-7,-,TRBD2,CASTGRTPLEQYF,TGTGCCAGCACCGGGAGGACCCCCCTCGAGCAGTACTTC
TRBV4-2,TRBJ1-4,few,TRBD1,CASSRGQPNEKLFF,TGTGCCAGCAGCAGGGGACAGCCAAATGAAAAACTGTTTTTT
TRBV12-3/TRBV12-4,TRBJ1-6,few,-,CASSFWVGDNSPLHF,TGTGCCAGCAGTTTTTGGGTAGGGGATAATTCACCCCTCCACTTT
TRBV20-1,TRBJ2-1,-,-,CSAQREYSYNEQFF,TGCAGTGCCCAGAGGGAATACTCCTACAATGAGCAGTTCTTC
TRBV20-1,TRBJ1-2,-,-,CSARIRQNYGCTF,TGCAGTGCTAGAATCCGTCAGAACTATGGCTGCACCTTC
TRBV29-1,TRBJ2-1,-,TRBD2,CSVAGSGGYNEQFF,TGCAGCGTTGCAGGTAGCGGGGGCTACAATGAGCAGTTCTTC
TRBV6-5,TRBJ1-5,once,TRBD1,CVSSFPGGQVGSNQPQHF,TGTGTCAGCAGTTTCCCTGGTGGACAGGTCGGGAGCAATCAGCCCCAGCATTTT
TRBV12-3/TRBV12-4,TRBJ2-3,-,TRBD1,CASSLPGQGADVQYF,TGTGCCAGCAGTTTACCCGGACAGGGGGCAGATGTGCAGTATTTT
TRBV12-3/TRBV12-4,TRBJ1-5,-,-,CASSLGGSGLQPQHF,TGTGCCAGCAGTTTAGGAGGGTCAGGGTTACAGCCCCAGCATTTT
TRBV28,TRBJ2-7,-,-,CASSPFRGRGYEQYF,TGTGCCAGCAGTCCCTTTAGGGGCAGGGGCTACGAGCAGTACTTC
TRBV20-1,TRBJ2-7,few,TRBD2,CSAEEPSGRADEQYF,TGCAGTGCCGAGGAACCTAGCGGGAGGGCCGACGAGCAGTACTTC
TRBV6-6,TRBJ2-5,few,-,CASSYSAVEQYF,TGTGCCAGCAGTTACTCTGCCGTGGAGCAGTACTTC
TRBV7-2,TRBJ1-1,-,-,CASSLKGLGGGQFERAFF,TGTGCCAGCAGCTTAAAGGGGCTCGGGGGCGGACAGTTTGAAAGAGCTTTCTTT
TRBV5-4,TRBJ2-5,-,TRBD1,CASSSWTGGQETRYF,TGTGCCAGCAGCTCCTGGACAGGGGGGCAAGAGACCCGGTACTTC
TRBV20-1,TRBJ2-5,-,TRBD2,CSAWGGGYEETQYF,TGCAGTGCCTGGGGCGGGGGATACGAAGAGACCCAGTACTTC
TRBV5-1,TRBJ2-1,-,-,CASSLVQDVDEQFF,TGCGCCAGCAGCTTGGTCCAGGATGTCGATGAGCAGTTCTTC
TRBV6-5,TRBJ1-2,few,TRBD1,CASSRASRGLSGYTF,TGTGCCAGCAGCCGAGCGAGCAGGGGGCTCTCTGGCTACACCTTC
TRBV18,TRBJ2-3,few,TRBD2,CASSPLAGGLTDTQYF,TGTGCCAGCAGCCCCTTAGCGGGGGGGCTGACAGATACGCAGTATTTT
TRBV3-1,TRBJ2-3,-,-,CASSTLAADTQYF,TGTGCCAGCAGTACTCTGGCGGCTGATACGCAGTATTTT
TRBV14,TRBJ2-5,few,-,CASSQQGLQQYF,TGTGCCAGCAGCCAACAGGGATTGCAGCAGTACTTC
TRBV5-6,TRBJ2-7,-,-,CASSLALRISYEQYF,TGTGCCAGCAGCTTAGCTTTGCGGATCTCCTACGAGCAGTACTTC
TRBV24-1,TRBJ2-3,-,-,CATSDPAPGTSTDTQYF,TGTGCCACCAGTGACCCCGCGCCAGGGACTAGCACAGATACGCAGTATTTT
TRBV5-1,TRBJ2-4,few,-,CASSPWPVLAKNIQYF,TGCGCCAGCAGCCCTTGGCCAGTCTTAGCCAAAAACATTCAGTACTTC
TRBV10-3,TRBJ2-6,many,-,CAISEDRTLPNVLTF,TGTGCCATCAGTGAGGACCGAACCTTACCCAACGTCCTGACTTTC
TRBV11-3,TRBJ2-1,-,TRBD2,CASSSGTSGHFNEQFF,TGTGCCAGCAGCTCAGGGACTAGCGGCCACTTCAATGAGCAGTTCTTC
TRBV20-1,TRBJ2-4,-,-,CSARRQSVDIQYF,TGCAGTGCCAGACGGCAGAGTGTAGACATTCAGTACTTC
TRBV4-1,TRBJ1-5,few,TRBD1,CASSQEEGQANQPQHF,TGCGCCAGCAGCCAAGAGGAGGGACAGGCTAATCAGCCCCAGCATTTT
TRBV5-1,TRBJ2-4,few,-,CASSLVGVIPQNIQYF,TGCGCCAGCAGCTTGGTAGGAGTGATCCCCCAAAACATTCAGTACTTC
TRBV24-1,TRBJ2-5,-,TRBD1,CTTSDYGTGQETQYF,TGTACCACCAGTGACTACGGGACAGGTCAAGAGACCCAGTACTTC
TRBV29-1,TRBJ2-5,few,TRBD2,CSVDDTGLADQETQYF,TGCAGCGTTGACGATACAGGACTAGCGGACCAAGAGACCCAGTACTTC
TRBV7-2,TRBJ2-1,-,TRBD2,CASSPIAGDLNREQFF,TGTGCCAGCAGCCCGATAGCGGGAGATCTGAACCGGGAGCAGTTCTTC
TRBV28,TRBJ2-5,few,-,CASSALTQRGTQYF,TGTGCCAGCAGTGCCCTAACACAACGGGGGACCCAGTACTTC
TRBV4-3,TRBJ2-7,many,-,CASSPVGDRQEGGPVNEQYF,TGCGCCAGCAGCCCGGTAGGAGACAGGCAAGAGGGAGGGCCGGTGAACGAGCAGTACTTC
TRBV10-1,TRBJ2-7,few,-,CASSGTLEYEQYF,TGCGCCAGCAGCGGGACTCTTGAATACGAGCAGTACTTC
TRBV7-9,TRBJ1-1,-,-,CASSLASGTFF,TGTGCCAGCAGCTTAGCTTCAGGGACTTTCTTT
TRBV5-1,TRBJ2-1,few,-,CASSWGDYTDNEQFF,TGCGCCAGCAGCTGGGGTGACTATACCGACAATGAGCAGTTCTTC
TRBV5-1,TRBJ2-5,few,-,CASSSLGIQETQYF,TGCGCCAGCAGCTCCCTAGGAATCCAAGAGACCCAGTACTTC
TRBV6-2/TRBV6-3,TRBJ2-3,-,-,CASGATRTDTQYF,TGTGCCAGCGGAGCCACCCGCACAGATACGCAGTATTTT
TRBV5-5,TRBJ1-2,few,TRBD1,CASSSSGQTNYGYTF,TGTGCCAGCAGCTCGTCGGGACAGACAAACTATGGCTACACCTTC
TRBV6-4,TRBJ1-1,-,TRBD1,CASSAGGRGTEAFF,TGTGCCAGCAGCGCAGGGGGCCGGGGGACTGAAGCTTTCTTT
TRBV20-1,TRBJ1-2,few,-,CSAGGGYTF,TGCAGTGCCGGCGGTGGCTACACCTTC